These T cell receptor beta chains were read from a single sample in a study of blood T cell repertoires in COVID-19. Using immunoSEQ multiplex PCR, the repertoire was profiled, and TCRdb retains in-frame clones only, with some absent. The sample lists around 83,000 clones; 70% to 90% were seen once. Sequencing input: peripheral blood. The receptors originated from a man older than 75 with active or convalescent COVID-19. CDR3s include the opening cysteine and the closing phenylalanine or tryptophan. The D gene is left open where the match is weak. Clone size is shown for a subset of rows, as once, few, many or a class of expanded clone.

>TRBV24-1|.|TRBJ1-2|.
TGTGCCACCAGTGATTTGCCAGGGTATGGCTACACCTTC
CATSDLPGYGYTF
>TRBV19|.|TRBJ1-1|.
TGTGCCAGTAGTGCCAGGGTGACGAACACTGAAGCTTTCTTT
CASSARVTNTEAFF
>TRBV14|.|TRBJ1-3|TRBD1
TGTGCCAGCAGCGCGACAGGGAGAGGAGGAAACACCATATATTTT
CASSATGRGGNTIYF
>TRBV18|.|TRBJ2-3|TRBD1
TGTGCCAGCTCACGGGAACGACAGGGAACTTTCACAGATACGCAGTATTTT
CASSRERQGTFTDTQYF
>TRBV24-1|.|TRBJ2-2|TRBD2
TGTGCCACCAGTGATCTCACAGGGACGGGACTAGCTGCCGGGGAGCTGTTTTTT
CATSDLTGTGLAAGELFF
>TRBV18|.|TRBJ2-1|.
TGTGCCAGCTCACTCTCGGGGAGAGCGGTCAGTGAGCAGTTCTTC
CASSLSGRAVSEQFF
>TRBV6-1|few|TRBJ2-5|.
TGTGCCAGCAGTGAAGTCCGGAGCCAAGAGACCCAGTACTTC
CASSEVRSQETQYF
>TRBV6-1|.|TRBJ1-1|.
TGTGCCAGCAACGTACTGATGGACACTGAAGCTTTCTTT
CASNVLMDTEAFF
>TRBV21-1|.|TRBJ1-3|.
TGTGCCAGCAGCAGAGGCCTCGCGGATAGAAACACCATATATTTT
CASSRGLADRNTIYF
>TRBV5-1|few|TRBJ1-1|.
TGCGCCAGCAGAAAGGACCCGGACTACACTGAAGCTTTCTTT
CASRKDPDYTEAFF
>TRBV24-1|.|TRBJ2-1|TRBD1
TGTGCCACCAGTGATGGCGGGACAGGGGGGTCGTACAATGAGCAGTTCTTC
CATSDGGTGGSYNEQFF
>TRBV19|.|TRBJ1-4|TRBD1
TGTGCCAGCCAAGACAGGGGTACTGAAAAACTGTTTTTT
CASQDRGTEKLFF
>TRBV6-6|.|TRBJ2-1|TRBD2
TGTGCCAGCATTCAAGGAAGCGGGAGGGTCCACAATGAGCAGTTCTTC
CASIQGSGRVHNEQFF
>TRBV10-3|.|TRBJ2-2|TRBD2
TGTGCCATCAGTGCCGCCTCCGGGACTAGCGGGGGGGCGACCGGGGAGCTGTTTTTT
CAISAASGTSGGATGELFF
>TRBV2|.|TRBJ2-3|.
TGTGCCAGCAGCCAACTAGCATCTGGCACAGATACGCAGTATTTT
CASSQLASGTDTQYF
>TRBV12-3/TRBV12-4|few|TRBJ2-5|.
TGTGCCAGCACCAACAGGGTCGGGGAGACCCAGTACTTC
CASTNRVGETQYF